This section outlines one TCR beta chain sequence together with its context. TCRdb reprocessed the 5' RACE reads via MiXCR and lists one record per CDR3 protein. Altogether almost 550,000 distinct CDR3 sequences are present, about 20% being singletons, with the ten largest covering 12%. The data belong to a study of T-cell memory formation after mild COVID-19. Trimming took off 3 bases at V and 4 bases at J, with 9 bases between the two ends. The CDR3 has 13 residues. The source is an adult woman who had mild COVID-19 (a few samples of this study predate the infection). Cell type and time point are not known. The chain joins TRBV12-3 or TRBV12-4 to TRBJ1-1; the D is unclear. The source material was PBMCs or a T cell subset sorted from them (not recorded which). The chain's CDR3 is CASSFARGTEAFF. In DNA form, the CDR3 reads TGTGCCAGCAGTTTTGCACGGGGCACTGAAGCTTTCTTT.